The clone carrying this TCR beta chain has more than one count but fewer than ten. The antigen is unknown. This specimen comes from a study of T cell repertoires in cytomegalovirus infection. On the study more broadly: Shared public TCR beta signatures pointed to both CMV infection and a matching HLA type. Whole-study results and caveats: HLA-C-restricted TCR beta clonotypes specific for CMV led the ex vivo response. Cumulative frequency of public TCR beta families picked out carriers of CMV plus the relevant HLA.

CDR3 length equals 14 residues. Germline lookup yields CDR1 KGHSH and CDR2 LQKENI. Trimming stripped 2 bases from V and 4 bases from J, with 11 bases between. Each CDR3 protein is one row after TCRdb ran MiXCR on the reads. This table holds about 98,000 distinct CDR3 sequences, more than 15% found once. The origin of this receptor is a human donor in good health (CMV status not recorded). Some clones in this sample may be carry-over from other donors' samples. J is TRBJ1-2 and V is TRBV18, with TRBD1 as a possible D gene (5 bases). Specimen: PBMCs. The CDR3 loop is CASSPSGAAYGYTF. Written as DNA, the CDR3 is TGTGCCAGCTCACCATCCGGGGCAGCCTATGGCTACACCTTC.